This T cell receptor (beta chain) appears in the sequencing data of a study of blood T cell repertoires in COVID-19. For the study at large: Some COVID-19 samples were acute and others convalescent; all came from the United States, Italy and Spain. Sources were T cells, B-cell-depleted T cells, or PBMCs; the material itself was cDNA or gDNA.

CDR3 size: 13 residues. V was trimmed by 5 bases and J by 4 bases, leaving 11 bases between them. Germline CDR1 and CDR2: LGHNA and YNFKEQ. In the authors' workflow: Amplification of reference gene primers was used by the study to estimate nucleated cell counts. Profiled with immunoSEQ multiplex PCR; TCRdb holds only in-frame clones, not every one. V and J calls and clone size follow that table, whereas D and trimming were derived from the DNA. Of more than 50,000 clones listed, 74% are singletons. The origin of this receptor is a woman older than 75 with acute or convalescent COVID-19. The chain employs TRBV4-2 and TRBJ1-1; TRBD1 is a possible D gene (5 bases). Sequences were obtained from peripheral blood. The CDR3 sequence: CASSAGSGTEAFF. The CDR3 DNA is TGTGCCAGCAGCGCAGGGTCGGGCACTGAAGCTTTCTTT.